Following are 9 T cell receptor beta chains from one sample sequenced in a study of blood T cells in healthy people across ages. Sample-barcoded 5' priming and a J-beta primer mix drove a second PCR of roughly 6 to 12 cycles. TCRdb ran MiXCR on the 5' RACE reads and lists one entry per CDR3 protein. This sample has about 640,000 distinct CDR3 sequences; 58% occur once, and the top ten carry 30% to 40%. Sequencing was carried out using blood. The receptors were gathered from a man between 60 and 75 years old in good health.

The CDR3: CSVARTGDYNEQYF. For the CDR3, the DNA is TGCAGCGTTGCAAGGACAGGAGACTACAATGAGCAGTACTTC. This chain connects TRBV29-1 to TRBJ2-1, with TRBD1 matching over 7 bases. The J call may not be correct, given that the DNA end is closer to TRBJ2-7. This CDR3 is built from 14 residues. Germline V gene data show CDR1 as SQVTM and CDR2 as ANQGSEA.

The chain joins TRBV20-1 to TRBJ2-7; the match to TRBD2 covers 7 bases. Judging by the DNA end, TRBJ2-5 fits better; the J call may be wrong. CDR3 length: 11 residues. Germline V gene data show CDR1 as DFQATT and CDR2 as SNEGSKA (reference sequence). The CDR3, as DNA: TGCAGTGCTGGGGAGGGAGAGACCCAGTACTTC. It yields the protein CSAGEGETQYF.

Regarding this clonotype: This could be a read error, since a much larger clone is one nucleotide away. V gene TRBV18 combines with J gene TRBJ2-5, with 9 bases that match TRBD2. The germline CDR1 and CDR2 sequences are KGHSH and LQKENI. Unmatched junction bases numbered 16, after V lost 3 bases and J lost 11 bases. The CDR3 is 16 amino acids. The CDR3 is CASSPGPLAGSNEQYF. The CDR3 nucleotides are TGTGCCAGCTCACCCGGCCCGCTAGCGGGGTCCAATGAGCAGTACTTC.

CDR3 sequence reads: CASSSRTGKGNEQYF. The CDR3 DNA reads as TGTGCCAGCTCATCGCGGACAGGGAAAGGGAACGAGCAGTACTTC. The chain is built from TRBV18 and TRBJ2-5; 8 nucleotides agree with TRBD1. The J call may be incorrect, as the DNA end agrees better with TRBJ2-7. Germline CDR1 reads KGHSH; CDR2 reads LQKENI. This CDR3 spans 15 amino acids.

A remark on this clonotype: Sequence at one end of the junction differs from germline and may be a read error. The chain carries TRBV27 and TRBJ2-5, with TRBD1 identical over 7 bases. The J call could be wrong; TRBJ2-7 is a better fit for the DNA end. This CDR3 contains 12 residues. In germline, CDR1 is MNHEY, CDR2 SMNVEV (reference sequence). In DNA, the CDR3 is TGTGCCTGCAGTCCGACAGGGCGCGAGCAGTACTTC. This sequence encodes CACSPTGREQYF.

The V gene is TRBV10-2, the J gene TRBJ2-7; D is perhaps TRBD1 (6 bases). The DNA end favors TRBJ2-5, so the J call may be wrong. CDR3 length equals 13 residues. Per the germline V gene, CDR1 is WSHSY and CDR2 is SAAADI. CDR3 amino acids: CASTMDSQETQYF. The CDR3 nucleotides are TGCGCCAGCACTATGGACAGTCAAGAGACCCAGTACTTC.

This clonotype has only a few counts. CDR3 region: CASSSPDRSSPLHF. In DNA form, the CDR3 reads TGCGCCAGCAGTTCCCCCGACAGATCTTCGCCCCTCCACTTT. The chain couples TRBV4-1 to TRBJ1-6; D perhaps matches TRBD1 (5 bases). The V end was cut by 6 bases, the J end by 13 bases, with 19 bases between. There are 14 residues in the CDR3. Germline V lookup: CDR1 MGHRA, CDR2 YSYEKL.

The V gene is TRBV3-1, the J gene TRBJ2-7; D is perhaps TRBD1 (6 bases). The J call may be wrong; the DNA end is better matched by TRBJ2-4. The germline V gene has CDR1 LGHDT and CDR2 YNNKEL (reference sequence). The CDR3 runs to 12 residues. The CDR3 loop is CASRSLGGIQYF. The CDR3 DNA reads TGTGCCAGCAGGTCCCTAGGGGGCATTCAGTACTTC.

The CDR3 DNA reads TGTGCCATCAACGCGGGGGACAGGGCAAACAATGAGCAGTACTTC. Translation: CAINAGDRANNEQYF. V and J are TRBV25-1 and TRBJ2-5; TRBD1 matches at 9 bases. The length of the CDR3 is 15 residues. Per the germline V gene, CDR1 is MGHDK and CDR2 is SYGVNS. The trim removed 10 bases at V and 11 bases at J, leaving 20 bases unmatched.